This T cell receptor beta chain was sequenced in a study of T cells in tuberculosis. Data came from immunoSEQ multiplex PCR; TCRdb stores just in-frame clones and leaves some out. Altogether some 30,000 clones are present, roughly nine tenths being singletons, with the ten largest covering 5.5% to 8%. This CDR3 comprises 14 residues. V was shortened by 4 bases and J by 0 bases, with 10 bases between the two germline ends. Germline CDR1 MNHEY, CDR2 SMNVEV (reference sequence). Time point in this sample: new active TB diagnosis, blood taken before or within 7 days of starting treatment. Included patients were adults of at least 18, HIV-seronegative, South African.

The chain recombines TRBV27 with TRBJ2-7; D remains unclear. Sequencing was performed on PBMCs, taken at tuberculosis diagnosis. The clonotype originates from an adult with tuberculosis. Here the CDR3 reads CASSSKLSSYEQYF. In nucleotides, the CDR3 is TGTGCCAGCAGTTCCAAACTGAGCTCCTACGAGCAGTACTTC.